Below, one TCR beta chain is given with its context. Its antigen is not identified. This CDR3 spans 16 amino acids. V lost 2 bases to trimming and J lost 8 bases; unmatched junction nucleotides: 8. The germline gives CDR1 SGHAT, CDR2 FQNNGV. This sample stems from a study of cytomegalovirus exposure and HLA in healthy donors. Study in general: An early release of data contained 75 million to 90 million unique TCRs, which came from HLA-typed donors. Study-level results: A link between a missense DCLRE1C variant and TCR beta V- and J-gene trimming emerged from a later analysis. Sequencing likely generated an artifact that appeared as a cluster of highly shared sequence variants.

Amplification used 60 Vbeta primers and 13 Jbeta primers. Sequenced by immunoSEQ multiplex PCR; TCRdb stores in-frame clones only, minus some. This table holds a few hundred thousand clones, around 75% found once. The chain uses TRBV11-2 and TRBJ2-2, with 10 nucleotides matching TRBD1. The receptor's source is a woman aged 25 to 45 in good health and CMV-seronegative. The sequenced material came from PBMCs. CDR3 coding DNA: TGTGCCAGCAGCTTACTAGGGACAGGGGTCGCGGGGGAGCTGTTTTTT. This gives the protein CASSLLGTGVAGELFF.